Listed below are T cell receptor beta chains from one sample, sequenced in a study of low-dose radiotherapy and immunotherapy resistance in tumors. TCRdb redid the calling of the reads with MiXCR, one entry per CDR3 protein. In the table there are some 85,000 distinct CDR3 sequences, about 19% of which are singletons. Here the sequenced sample was PBMCs, taken before treatment. The receptor set was obtained from a male donor with prostate cancer. CDR3s include the opening cysteine and the closing phenylalanine or tryptophan. D genes are given only for firm matches. Rows give clone size only sometimes, using once, few, many, or a class for an expanded clone.

j_call	d_call	clone_size	v_call	cdr3_aa	cdr3_nt
TRBJ2-2	TRBD1	many	TRBV28	CASSQSPQGATGELFF	TGTGCCAGCAGTCAGAGCCCCCAGGGGGCCACCGGGGAGCTGTTTTTT
TRBJ2-2	-	medium-sized	TRBV9	CASSVGGGNTGELFF	TGTGCCAGCAGTGTAGGAGGGGGGAACACCGGGGAGCTGTTTTTT
TRBJ2-1	TRBD1	many	TRBV7-2	CASSLRTGGLSSYNEQFF	TGTGCCAGCAGCTTACGGACAGGGGGTCTGAGCTCCTACAATGAGCAGTTCTTC
TRBJ1-2	-	many	TRBV3-1	CASSRQLYGYTF	TGTGCCAGCAGCCGACAGCTCTATGGCTACACCTTC
TRBJ2-2	TRBD1	many	TRBV5-1	CASGLGQGGGELFF	TGCGCCAGCGGTCTCGGACAGGGTGGCGGGGAGCTGTTTTTT
TRBJ1-2	-	many	TRBV12-3/TRBV12-4	CASADDGRGDYGYTF	TGTGCCAGCGCCGATGATGGCAGGGGCGACTATGGCTACACCTTC
TRBJ2-1	-	-	TRBV30	CAWSSPPGRIDEQFF	TGTGCCTGGAGTTCGCCACCGGGGCGCATCGATGAGCAGTTCTTC
TRBJ2-6	-	medium-sized	TRBV27	CASSEALSTGAGANVLTF	TGTGCCAGCAGTGAAGCGCTTTCTACGGGTGCCGGGGCCAACGTCCTGACTTTC
TRBJ2-2	-	many	TRBV5-6	CASSLDPSGGELFF	TGTGCCAGCAGCTTGGATCCGTCAGGAGGGGAGCTGTTTTTT
TRBJ2-7	-	many	TRBV7-9	CASSLQSETWPYEQYF	TGTGCCAGCAGCTTACAGTCCGAGACATGGCCCTACGAGCAGTACTTC
TRBJ2-7	-	many	TRBV11-2	CASNPRTNSYEQYF	TGTGCCAGCAACCCACGGACTAACTCCTACGAGCAGTACTTC
TRBJ2-7	-	few	TRBV20-1	CSAVMFTGSSYEQYF	TGCAGTGCAGTAATGTTCACAGGGAGCTCCTACGAGCAGTACTTC
TRBJ2-2	TRBD2	many	TRBV7-9	CASTPGLAGTGRTGELFF	TGTGCCAGCACCCCGGGACTAGCGGGGACCGGCCGCACCGGGGAGCTGTTTTTT
TRBJ2-1	TRBD2	many	TRBV4-1	CASSQDRLAGNEQFF	TGCGCCAGCAGCCAAGATCGCCTAGCGGGCAATGAGCAGTTCTTC
TRBJ2-3	TRBD1	many	TRBV12-3/TRBV12-4	CASSDRVITDTQYF	TGTGCCAGCAGTGACAGGGTTATAACAGATACGCAGTATTTT
TRBJ2-1	TRBD2	many	TRBV7-6	CASSLHVASGSLNEQFF	TGTGCCAGCAGCTTACACGTGGCTAGCGGGTCCCTAAATGAGCAGTTCTTC
TRBJ2-5	-	many	TRBV20-1	CSVWERQETQYF	TGCAGTGTGTGGGAGCGCCAAGAGACCCAGTACTTC
TRBJ1-2	TRBD1	many	TRBV5-1	CASSLAQPTGENGYTF	TGCGCCAGCAGCTTGGCTCAACCTACAGGGGAGAATGGCTACACCTTC
TRBJ2-5	TRBD2	many	TRBV5-1	CASSPPNSGGPGETQYF	TGCGCCAGCAGCCCGCCTAATAGCGGGGGGCCAGGGGAGACCCAGTACTTC
TRBJ2-1	TRBD2	many	TRBV20-1	CSASMAGGPGEQFF	TGCAGTGCTAGTATGGCGGGGGGGCCTGGGGAGCAGTTCTTC
TRBJ1-6	-	-	TRBV28	CASSNWEGLGSPLHF	TGTGCCAGCAGCAATTGGGAGGGCTTGGGATCACCCCTCCACTTT
TRBJ2-1	TRBD2	many	TRBV13	CASSNQGSRGGNEQFF	TGTGCCAGCAGCAACCAGGGGTCGCGGGGGGGCAATGAGCAGTTCTTC
TRBJ1-1	TRBD1	many	TRBV7-2	CASSFDVAGGKAFF	TGTGCCAGCAGCTTTGATGTGGCAGGGGGCAAAGCTTTCTTT
TRBJ1-1	-	many	TRBV25-1	CASTGHGGTEAFF	TGTGCCAGCACGGGACACGGAGGGACTGAAGCTTTCTTT
TRBJ2-5	TRBD1	many	TRBV5-4	CASSQGTGGGTQYF	TGTGCCAGCAGCCAGGGGACAGGGGGGGGGACCCAGTACTTC
TRBJ1-1	-	many	TRBV5-6	CASSLGGDWEAFF	TGTGCCAGCAGCTTGGGAGGGGACTGGGAAGCTTTCTTT
TRBJ2-1	TRBD2	many	TRBV28	CASSLSASGSGYNEQFF	TGTGCCAGCAGTTTATCCGCTAGCGGGAGTGGGTACAATGAGCAGTTCTTC
TRBJ2-5	-	many	TRBV7-3	CASSLLGGAGETQYF	TGTGCCAGCAGCCTTCTAGGGGGGGCCGGAGAGACCCAGTACTTC
TRBJ2-5	-	-	TRBV2	CASNTRGAGETQYF	TGTGCCAGCAACACCCGGGGGGCAGGAGAGACCCAGTACTTC
TRBJ2-1	TRBD2	many	TRBV12-3/TRBV12-4	CASSLRTSGMDEQFF	TGTGCCAGCAGCCTCCGGACTAGCGGAATGGATGAGCAGTTCTTC
TRBJ2-7	TRBD2	many	TRBV28	CASSFGRYEQYF	TGTGCCAGCAGTTTCGGGAGGTACGAGCAGTACTTC
TRBJ1-1	-	many	TRBV19	CASSIGSGLTEAFF	TGTGCCAGTAGTATAGGATCGGGTTTGACTGAAGCTTTCTTT
TRBJ1-1	-	many	TRBV18	CASSRFSGQLLGTEAFF	TGTGCCAGCTCACGGTTTTCGGGCCAGCTGTTGGGCACTGAAGCTTTCTTT
TRBJ2-1	-	-	TRBV3-1	CASSPGGSYEQFF	TGTGCCAGCAGCCCGGGGGGCAGCTACGAGCAGTTCTTC
TRBJ1-2	-	many	TRBV3-1	CASSQDAGGRLNGYTF	TGTGCCAGCAGCCAAGACGCCGGGGGGCGCTTGAATGGCTACACCTTC
TRBJ1-5	TRBD1	many	TRBV6-1	CASTKRGLEPQHF	TGTGCCAGCACCAAAAGGGGGCTCGAGCCCCAGCATTTT
TRBJ2-3	TRBD2	many	TRBV27	CASSQAGGSVDTQYF	TGTGCCAGCAGCCAAGCGGGGGGCTCGGTTGATACGCAGTATTTT
TRBJ2-7	-	many	TRBV29-1	CSVARSYEQYF	TGCAGCGTTGCCAGGAGCTACGAGCAGTACTTC
TRBJ1-6	TRBD1	-	TRBV9	CASSGGTDYNSPLHF	TGTGCCAGCAGCGGCGGGACAGACTATAATTCACCCCTCCACTTT
TRBJ2-3	TRBD2	many	TRBV10-3	CAIRNITLAGGKTDTQYF	TGTGCCATCAGGAACATCACCCTAGCGGGGGGGAAAACAGATACGCAGTATTTT
TRBJ2-3	TRBD2	many	TRBV19	CASKPGLGTDTQYF	TGTGCCAGTAAACCGGGACTAGGCACAGATACGCAGTATTTT
TRBJ2-3	-	many	TRBV19	CASSIVPGHTDTQYF	TGTGCCAGTAGTATAGTCCCGGGTCACACAGATACGCAGTATTTT
TRBJ2-2	-	many	TRBV10-3	CASNPGTEITGELFF	TGTGCCAGCAACCCGGGGACTGAAATCACCGGGGAGCTGTTTTTT
TRBJ2-1	TRBD1	many	TRBV28	CASNLLGQGTLNEQFF	TGTGCCAGCAATTTATTAGGACAGGGGACCCTCAATGAGCAGTTCTTC
TRBJ2-3	-	-	TRBV6-2/TRBV6-3	CASSEAGGGTQYF	TGTGCCAGCAGTGAAGCAGGGGGGGGTACGCAGTATTTT
TRBJ2-1	TRBD1	many	TRBV7-9	CASSRQGMLGNEQFF	TGTGCCAGCAGCCGACAGGGGATGTTAGGCAATGAGCAGTTCTTC
TRBJ2-3	-	many	TRBV4-2	CASSRAERTGQYF	TGTGCCAGCAGCCGAGCGGAGAGGACTGGGCAGTATTTT
TRBJ2-2	-	many	TRBV2	CASSETNTGELFF	TGTGCCAGCAGTGAAACGAACACCGGGGAGCTGTTTTTT